Below are 7 T cell receptor beta chains sequenced from a single sample in a study of cytomegalovirus exposure and HLA in healthy donors. The study ran its PCR with 60 Vbeta and 13 Jbeta primers. Profiling relied on immunoSEQ multiplex PCR, and the TCRdb table lists in-frame clones only, not all of them. The table records 200,000 to 250,000 clones, approximately 83% of them present only once. Specimen: PBMCs. All receptors derive from a girl aged 10 to 17 in good health and CMV-seronegative.

V usage is TRBV27 and J usage is TRBJ2-3; 7 bases map to TRBD2. CDR1 MNHEY and CDR2 SMNVEV come from the germline V gene (reference sequence). The CDR3 runs 19 residues. Trimming removed 4 bases from V and 3 bases from J; junction bases left unmatched: 19. This CDR3 is CASSSTGTTQIGMTDTQYF. The CDR3 DNA sequence: TGTGCCAGCAGTTCAACCGGGACTACCCAGATTGGGATGACAGATACGCAGTATTTT.

CDR3 protein: CASSIQGHESGSLHF. CDR3 in DNA: TGTGCCAGCAGCATACAGGGGCATGAGTCGGGATCCCTCCACTTT. V usage is TRBV4-2 and J usage is TRBJ1-6; TRBD1 matches at 7 bases. Losses at the gene ends were 5 bases for V and 14 bases for J; bases not matched to a gene: 15. Germline CDR1 LGHNA, CDR2 YNFKEQ. The CDR3 has 15 residues.

This chain joins TRBV7-9 and TRBJ2-1, with 10 bases aligning to TRBD2. V trimming: 5 bases; J trimming: 13 bases; junction bases outside the gene matches: 5. The CDR3 has 12 residues. The germline gives CDR1 SEHNR, CDR2 FQNEAQ (reference sequence). CDR3 loop: CASSLSGGDQFF. CDR3 in DNA: TGTGCCAGCAGCCTAAGCGGGGGGGATCAGTTCTTC.

The rearrangement links TRBV5-4 to TRBJ1-1, with unresolved D. Trimming left V 0 bases short and J 5 bases short, with 8 bases between. There are 13 residues in the CDR3. CDR1 is SGHNT, CDR2 YYREEE, per germline (reference sequence). This CDR3 is CASSLESRTEAFF. CDR3 nucleotides: TGTGCCAGCAGCTTGGAGAGCCGAACTGAAGCTTTCTTT.

This chain connects TRBV19 to TRBJ1-5, with D hard to call. The germline V gene has CDR1 LNHDA and CDR2 SQIVND (reference sequence). This CDR3 is built from 13 residues. V was trimmed by 5 bases and J by 0 bases, leaving 5 bases between them. Here the CDR3 DNA reads TGTGCCAGTAGTCACAGTAGCAATCAGCCCCAGCATTTT. Its protein is CASSHSSNQPQHF.

The chain uses TRBV6-1 and TRBJ1-4, with 10 bases identical to TRBD1. Germline assignment: CDR1 MNHNS and CDR2 SASEGT. V was clipped by 5 bases and J by 7 bases; unmatched bases: 7. The CDR3 is made up of 15 amino acids. CDR3 amino acids: CASSTDRGQVEKLFF. The CDR3 DNA is TGTGCCAGCAGTACTGACAGGGGGCAGGTTGAAAAACTGTTTTTT.

The rearrangement uses TRBV6-5 and TRBJ1-4; no clear D. Trimming pared 5 bases from V and 10 bases from J, leaving 14 bases between. The CDR3 length is 13 residues. CDR1 and CDR2 (germline): MNHEY, SVGAGI. CDR3 sequence reads: CASSPRPGGKLFF. The DNA for the CDR3 is TGTGCCAGCAGTCCTAGACCGGGTGGAAAACTGTTTTTT.